Sequencing of this TCR beta chain was carried out in a study of blood T cell repertoires in COVID-19. Assay: immunoSEQ multiplex PCR; the TCRdb copy retains only in-frame clones and omits some. The repertoire holds 450,000 or so clones, with roughly 90% as singletons. The J segment lost 3 bases and the V segment lost 2 bases, leaving 10 bases of the junction unmatched. Germline CDR1 reads SGHTS; CDR2 reads YDEGEE. This CDR3 is built from 19 residues. What was sequenced was peripheral blood. V gene TRBV5-8 combines with J gene TRBJ2-2; the match to TRBD2 covers 13 bases. This TCR came from a man between 18 and 29 years old with COVID-19, enrolled during active disease. CDR3 nucleotide sequence: TGTGCCAGCAGCTTATCCCGGACTAGCGGGAGTGGGCACACCGGGGAGCTGTTTTTT. The encoded protein is CASSLSRTSGSGHTGELFF.